This is a list of T cell receptor beta chains from one sample in a study of shared clonotypes between healthy human individuals. The protocol was immunoSEQ multiplex PCR, while the TCRdb copy is restricted to in-frame clones and leaves out a portion. The profile shows roughly 2,300,000 clones, just under 95% of them singletons. The specimen sequenced was naive CD4+ T cells from PBMCs. The receptor source for this set is a man between 18 and 29 years old in good health. Some clones in this sample may be carry-over from other donors' samples. Each CDR3 is given with its conserved first and last residue. Each record gives: V gene, clone size, CDR3 length, J gene, D gene, CDR3 DNA, CDR3 protein. The D gene is left open where the match is weak. Only some rows state a clone size, as once, few, many or a class for expanded clones.

TRBV2	NA	14	TRBJ1-2	TRBD1	TGTGCCAGCAGTGGACAGACAGGGTATGATGGCTACACCTTC	CASSGQTGYDGYTF
TRBV6-5	NA	15	TRBJ2-7	TRBD1	TGTGCCAGCAGCCCAGCCGGGACAGGAATCCACGAGCAGTACTTC	CASSPAGTGIHEQYF
TRBV7-2	NA	14	TRBJ2-3	NA	TGTGCCAGCAGCTTGATCGGTAACACAGATACGCAGTATTTT	CASSLIGNTDTQYF
TRBV29-1	NA	14	TRBJ2-1	TRBD1	TGCAGCGTCGAGGGACAGTCTTCCCTAAATGAGCAGTTCTTC	CSVEGQSSLNEQFF
TRBV5-4	NA	13	TRBJ1-3	NA	TGTGCCAGCAGCTTGGACAGCGGAAACACCATATATTTT	CASSLDSGNTIYF
TRBV12-5	NA	14	TRBJ1-2	TRBD1	TGTGCTAGTGGAACACAGGGGACACGGTTGGGCTACACCTTC	CASGTQGTRLGYTF
TRBV18	NA	15	TRBJ2-5	TRBD2	TGTGCCAGCTCACCACGTGTGGGAGGGCTAAAGACCCAGTACTTC	CASSPRVGGLKTQYF
TRBV7-9	NA	15	TRBJ2-7	NA	TGTGCCAGCAGCTTCCTCCGGGACAAACCCTACGAGCAGTACTTC	CASSFLRDKPYEQYF
TRBV7-9	once	17	TRBJ2-3	NA	TGTGCCAGCAGCTTAGTAGCGCGGGCTTGGGGCACAGATACGCAGTATTTT	CASSLVARAWGTDTQYF
TRBV9	NA	15	TRBJ1-1	NA	TGTGCCAGCAGCGTAGTGGCGGGTTTGAACACTGAAGCTTTCTTT	CASSVVAGLNTEAFF
TRBV5-1	NA	13	TRBJ2-1	NA	TGCGCCAGCAGCTTGGCCTATCGTGGTGAGCAGTTCTTC	CASSLAYRGEQFF
TRBV18	NA	18	TRBJ2-2	TRBD2	TGTGCCAGCTCACCACCGGGACTAGCGGGAAAGCACACCGGGGAGCTGTTTTTT	CASSPPGLAGKHTGELFF
TRBV2	NA	15	TRBJ2-1	TRBD2	TGTGCCAGCAGGGGGACTAGCGGGATCGGTGGTGAGCAGTTCTTC	CASRGTSGIGGEQFF
TRBV7-3	NA	14	TRBJ1-2	NA	TGTGCCAGCAGCCCCGGACGTAACTCCTTCGGCTACACCTTC	CASSPGRNSFGYTF
TRBV10-2	NA	16	TRBJ2-3	TRBD2	TGCGCCAGCAGTAGTGTGCTAGCGGGAGGGACAGATACGCAGTATTTT	CASSSVLAGGTDTQYF
TRBV4-2	NA	17	TRBJ2-2	TRBD2	TGTGCCAGCAGCCAAGATGGGGCTAGCGGAACCACCGGGGAGCTGTTTTTT	CASSQDGASGTTGELFF
TRBV4-1	NA	17	TRBJ2-2	NA	TGCGCCAGCAGCCCAAGGCGGGACTCCCCGGACACCGGGGAGCTGTTTTTT	CASSPRRDSPDTGELFF
TRBV5-1	NA	15	TRBJ1-1	NA	TGCGCCAGCAGCTTACGGGTTGGGACGAACACTGAAGCTTTCTTT	CASSLRVGTNTEAFF
TRBV28	NA	14	TRBJ1-5	NA	TGTGCCAGCAGGGGACGAACAGGGCTTCAGCCCCAGCATTTT	CASRGRTGLQPQHF
TRBV29-1	NA	14	TRBJ2-1	TRBD2	TGCAGCGTCTTGGGCGGGAGGACCTACAATGAGCAGTTCTTC	CSVLGGRTYNEQFF
TRBV7-3	NA	12	TRBJ2-1	NA	TGTGCCAGCAGCTTAACGGTTGGTGAGCAGTTCTTC	CASSLTVGEQFF
TRBV5-1	once	14	TRBJ2-2	TRBD2	TGCGCCAGCAGCGTGGGGACTAGCGGCGGGGAGCTGTTTTTT	CASSVGTSGGELFF
TRBV5-4	once	19	TRBJ2-7	TRBD1	TGTGCCAGCAGCTCGATCACAACGAGGGGGCCGAGGCGCCCCTACGAGCAGTACTTC	CASSSITTRGPRRPYEQYF
TRBV19	NA	15	TRBJ2-2	TRBD1	TGTGCCAGTAGTATTGAGGACAGGAAAACCGGGGAGCTGTTTTTT	CASSIEDRKTGELFF
TRBV9	NA	14	TRBJ2-7	NA	TGTGCCAGCAGCGTAGGTGCCAGTTCCTACGAGCAGTACTTC	CASSVGASSYEQYF
TRBV7-9	NA	14	TRBJ2-5	NA	TGTGCCAGCAGCTTAGGAGGACCGGGGGAGACCCAGTACTTC	CASSLGGPGETQYF
TRBV28	NA	14	TRBJ1-1	NA	TGTGCCAGCAGTAGGGACCGAAGGGGGACTGAAGCTTTCTTT	CASSRDRRGTEAFF
TRBV19	NA	12	TRBJ1-2	NA	TGTGCCAGCTGGAGGACCCACTATGGCTACACCTTC	CASWRTHYGYTF
TRBV2	NA	14	TRBJ1-5	NA	TGTGCCAGCAGTGCGGACGCTTTCAATCAGCCCCAGCATTTT	CASSADAFNQPQHF
TRBV18	NA	21	TRBJ1-3	TRBD1	TGTGCCAGCTCACCACCTTTTCTCGGGACAGGGGACCTATTCTCTGGAAACACCATATATTTT	CASSPPFLGTGDLFSGNTIYF
TRBV5-1	NA	13	TRBJ1-1	NA	TGCGCCAGCAGCTTGGCAGGGGATACTGAAGCTTTCTTT	CASSLAGDTEAFF
TRBV19	NA	17	TRBJ1-5	NA	TGTGCCAGTAGTCGGGGGCTGCCGAAGAATAGCAATCAGCCCCAGCATTTT	CASSRGLPKNSNQPQHF
TRBV5-1	NA	14	TRBJ2-3	NA	TGCGCCAGCAGCGCGACAGGTAGAACAGATACGCAGTATTTT	CASSATGRTDTQYF
TRBV5-6	once	13	TRBJ1-1	NA	TGTGCCAGCAGCTTGGGGGTAAACACTGAAGCTTTCTTT	CASSLGVNTEAFF
TRBV18	NA	15	TRBJ1-2	NA	TGTGCCAGCTCTCTACCACGGGACGGACTATGGGTCTACACCTTC	CASSLPRDGLWVYTF
TRBV5-4	NA	16	TRBJ2-3	TRBD2	TGTGCCAGCAGCGCGGGACTAGCGGGAGTTCCCGATACGCAGTATTTT	CASSAGLAGVPDTQYF
TRBV19	NA	14	TRBJ2-7	TRBD1	TGTGCCAGTAGTTGGACAGGGGGGTTCGGGGAGCAGTACTTC	CASSWTGGFGEQYF
TRBV18	NA	17	TRBJ2-6	NA	TGTGCCAGCTCATCCAGCACAGGTGACTCTGGGGCCAACGTCCTGACTTTC	CASSSSTGDSGANVLTF
TRBV5-1	NA	17	TRBJ2-3	TRBD2	TGCGCCAGCAGCCCCGGGTCGGCGGGAGGGAGGACAGATACGCAGTATTTT	CASSPGSAGGRTDTQYF
TRBV2	NA	12	TRBJ2-7	NA	TGTGCCAGCAGTCAATCAGACTACGAGCAGTACTTC	CASSQSDYEQYF
TRBV19	few	12	TRBJ1-2	NA	TGTGCCAGTAGGGATCGGGGTTATGGCTACACCTTC	CASRDRGYGYTF
TRBV25-1	NA	12	TRBJ1-2	NA	TGTGCCAGCAGTCAAGGGAACTATGGCTACACCTTC	CASSQGNYGYTF
TRBV28	NA	14	TRBJ1-1	NA	TGTGCCAGCACCCAAAGGACGGTGAACACTGAAGCTTTCTTT	CASTQRTVNTEAFF
TRBV2	few	11	TRBJ2-5	NA	TGTGCCAGCAGTGAGTTTGAGACCCAGTACTTC	CASSEFETQYF
TRBV28	NA	18	TRBJ2-2	TRBD2	TGTGCCAGCACTACAAAACGACTAGCGGGAGGTGTCACCGGGGAGCTGTTTTTT	CASTTKRLAGGVTGELFF